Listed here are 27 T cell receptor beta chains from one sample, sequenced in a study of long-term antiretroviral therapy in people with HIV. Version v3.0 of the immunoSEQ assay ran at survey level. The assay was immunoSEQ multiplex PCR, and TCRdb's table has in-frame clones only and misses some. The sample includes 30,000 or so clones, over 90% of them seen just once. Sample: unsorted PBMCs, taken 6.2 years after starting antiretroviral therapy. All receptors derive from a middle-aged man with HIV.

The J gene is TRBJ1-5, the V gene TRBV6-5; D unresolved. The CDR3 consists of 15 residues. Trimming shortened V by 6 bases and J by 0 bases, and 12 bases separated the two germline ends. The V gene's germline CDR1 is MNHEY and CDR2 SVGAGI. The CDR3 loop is CASRTTQNSNQPQHF. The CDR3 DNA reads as TGTGCCAGCAGGACAACTCAAAATAGCAATCAGCCCCAGCATTTT.

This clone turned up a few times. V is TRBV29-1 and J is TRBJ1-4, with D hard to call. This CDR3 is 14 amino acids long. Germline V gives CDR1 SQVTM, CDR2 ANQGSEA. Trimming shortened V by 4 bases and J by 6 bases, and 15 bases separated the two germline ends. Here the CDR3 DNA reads TGCAGCGTTGTTTCGTCGGCCGATCATGAAAAACTGTTTTTT. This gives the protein CSVVSSADHEKLFF.

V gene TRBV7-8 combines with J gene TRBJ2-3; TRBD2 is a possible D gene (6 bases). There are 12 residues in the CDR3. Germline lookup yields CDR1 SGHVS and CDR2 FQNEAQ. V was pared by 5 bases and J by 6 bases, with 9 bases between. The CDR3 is CASSPAGDTQYF. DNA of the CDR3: TGTGCCAGCAGCCCCGCGGGGGATACGCAGTATTTT.

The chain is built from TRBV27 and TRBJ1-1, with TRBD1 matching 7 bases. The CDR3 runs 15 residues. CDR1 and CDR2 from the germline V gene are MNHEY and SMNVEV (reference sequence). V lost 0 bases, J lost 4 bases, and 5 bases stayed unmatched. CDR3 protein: CASSLSTGSGTEAFF. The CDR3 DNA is TGTGCCAGCAGTTTATCGACAGGGTCCGGCACTGAAGCTTTCTTT.

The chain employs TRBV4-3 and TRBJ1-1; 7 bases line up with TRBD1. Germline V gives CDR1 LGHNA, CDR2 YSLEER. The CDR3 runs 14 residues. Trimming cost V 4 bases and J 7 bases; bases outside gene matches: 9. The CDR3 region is CASSPGGGFGEAFF. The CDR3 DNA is TGCGCCAGCAGCCCAGGGGGGGGGTTCGGTGAAGCTTTCTTT.

This chain's CDR3 is CAAEGGSTDTQYF. The CDR3 bases are TGTGCCGCGGAGGGAGGTAGCACAGATACGCAGTATTTT. The chain links TRBV7-9 to TRBJ2-3, with TRBD2 as a possible D gene (6 bases). The CDR3 loop spans 13 amino acids. Trimming cost V 11 bases and J 0 bases, with 12 bases left between them. The germline V gene has CDR1 SEHNR and CDR2 FQNEAQ (reference sequence).

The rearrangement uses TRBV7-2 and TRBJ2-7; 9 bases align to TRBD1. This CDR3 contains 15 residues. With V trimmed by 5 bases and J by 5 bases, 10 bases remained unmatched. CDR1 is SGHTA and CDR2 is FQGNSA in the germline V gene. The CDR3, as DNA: TGTGCCAGCAGCCCCGGGACAGGGCGCTTTAACGAGCAGTACTTC. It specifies CASSPGTGRFNEQYF.

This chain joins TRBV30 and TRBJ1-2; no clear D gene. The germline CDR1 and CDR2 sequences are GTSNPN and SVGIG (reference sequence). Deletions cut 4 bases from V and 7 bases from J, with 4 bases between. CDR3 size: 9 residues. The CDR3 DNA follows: TGTGCCTGGATCTGTGGCTACACCTTC. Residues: CAWICGYTF.

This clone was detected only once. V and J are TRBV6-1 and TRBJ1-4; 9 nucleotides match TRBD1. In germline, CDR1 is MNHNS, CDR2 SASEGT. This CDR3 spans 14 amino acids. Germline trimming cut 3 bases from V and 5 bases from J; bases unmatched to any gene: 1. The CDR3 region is CASSDGQGNEKLFF. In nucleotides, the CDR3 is TGTGCCAGCAGTGACGGACAGGGGAATGAAAAACTGTTTTTT.

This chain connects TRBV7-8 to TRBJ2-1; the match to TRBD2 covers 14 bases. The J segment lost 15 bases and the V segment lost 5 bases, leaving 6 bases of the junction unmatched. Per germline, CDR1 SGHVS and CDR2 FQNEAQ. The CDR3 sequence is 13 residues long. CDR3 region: CASSPGTSGRVFF. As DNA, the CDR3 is TGTGCCAGCAGCCCCGGGACTAGCGGGAGAGTGTTCTTC.

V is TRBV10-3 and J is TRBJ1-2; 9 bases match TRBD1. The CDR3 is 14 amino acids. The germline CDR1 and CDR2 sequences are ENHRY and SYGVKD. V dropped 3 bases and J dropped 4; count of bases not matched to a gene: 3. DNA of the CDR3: TGTGCCATCAGTGACCGGGACAGGGTCTATGGCTACACCTTC. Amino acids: CAISDRDRVYGYTF.

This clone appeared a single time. CDR3 sequence: CASSLQSLAGGSYNEQFF. The DNA of the CDR3 is TGTGCCAGCAGTTTACAGAGTCTAGCGGGAGGCTCCTACAATGAGCAGTTCTTC. The chain carries TRBV27 and TRBJ2-1, with 11 bases fitting TRBD2. The germline V gene has CDR1 MNHEY and CDR2 SMNVEV (reference sequence). The CDR3 consists of 18 residues. V lost 2 bases, J lost 0 bases, and 6 bases stayed unmatched.

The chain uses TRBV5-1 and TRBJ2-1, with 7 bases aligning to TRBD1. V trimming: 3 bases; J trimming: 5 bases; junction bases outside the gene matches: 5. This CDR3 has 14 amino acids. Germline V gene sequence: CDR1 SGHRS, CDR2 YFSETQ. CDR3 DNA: TGCGCCAGCAGCTCAGGACAGGAAAACAATGAGCAGTTCTTC. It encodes CASSSGQENNEQFF.

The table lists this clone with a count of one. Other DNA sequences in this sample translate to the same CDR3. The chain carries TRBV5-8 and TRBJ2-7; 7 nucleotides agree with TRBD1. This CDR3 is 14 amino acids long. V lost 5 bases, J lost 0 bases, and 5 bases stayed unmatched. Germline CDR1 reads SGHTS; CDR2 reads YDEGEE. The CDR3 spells CASSPGTDSYEQYF. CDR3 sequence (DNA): TGTGCCAGCAGTCCCGGGACAGACTCCTACGAGCAGTACTTC.

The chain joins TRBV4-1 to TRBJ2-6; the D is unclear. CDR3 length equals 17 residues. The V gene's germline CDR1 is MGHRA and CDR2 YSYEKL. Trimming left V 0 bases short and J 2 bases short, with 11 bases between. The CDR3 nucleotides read TGCGCCAGCAGCCAAGATCGGGCAGGTGCTGGGGCCAACGTCCTGACTTTC. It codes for CASSQDRAGAGANVLTF.

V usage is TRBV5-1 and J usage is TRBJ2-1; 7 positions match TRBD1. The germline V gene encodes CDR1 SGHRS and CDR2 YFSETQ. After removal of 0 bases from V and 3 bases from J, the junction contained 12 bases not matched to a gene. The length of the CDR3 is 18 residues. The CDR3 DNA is TGCGCCAGCAGCTTGGTGGGGAAGAACAGGGGTAACTACAATGAGCAGTTCTTC. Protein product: CASSLVGKNRGNYNEQFF.

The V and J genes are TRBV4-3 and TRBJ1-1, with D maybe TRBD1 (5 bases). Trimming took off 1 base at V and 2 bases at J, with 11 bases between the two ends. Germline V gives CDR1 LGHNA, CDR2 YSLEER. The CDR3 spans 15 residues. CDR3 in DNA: TGCGCCAGCAGCCAAGTAGCAGGGCTCAACACTGAAGCTTTCTTT. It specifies CASSQVAGLNTEAFF.

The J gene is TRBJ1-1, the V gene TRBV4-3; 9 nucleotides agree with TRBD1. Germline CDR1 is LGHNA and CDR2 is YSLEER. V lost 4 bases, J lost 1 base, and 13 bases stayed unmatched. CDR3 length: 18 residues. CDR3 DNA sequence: TGCGCCAGCAGCCGCGCCCCAGGGACAGGGAGGGAGAACACTGAAGCTTTCTTT. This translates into CASSRAPGTGRENTEAFF.

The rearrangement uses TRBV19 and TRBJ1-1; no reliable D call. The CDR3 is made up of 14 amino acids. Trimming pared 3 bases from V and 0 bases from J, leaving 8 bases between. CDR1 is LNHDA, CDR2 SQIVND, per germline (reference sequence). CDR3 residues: CASSITGVNTEAFF. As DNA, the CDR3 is TGTGCCAGTAGTATTACTGGGGTGAACACTGAAGCTTTCTTT.

CDR3 loop: CASSLSLSGANVLTF. As DNA, the CDR3 is TGTGCCAGCAGTTTATCCCTCTCTGGGGCCAACGTCCTGACTTTC. The J gene is TRBJ2-6, the V gene TRBV28; D gene unclear. CDR3 length: 15 amino acids. Trimming cost V 1 base and J 0 bases, with 4 bases left between them. In germline, CDR1 is MDHEN, CDR2 SYDVKM.

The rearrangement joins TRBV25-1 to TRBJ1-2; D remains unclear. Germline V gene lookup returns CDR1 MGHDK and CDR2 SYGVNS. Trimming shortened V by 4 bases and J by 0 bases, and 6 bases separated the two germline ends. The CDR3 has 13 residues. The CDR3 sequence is CASSVGTNYGYTF. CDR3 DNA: TGTGCCAGCAGTGTAGGAACTAACTATGGCTACACCTTC.

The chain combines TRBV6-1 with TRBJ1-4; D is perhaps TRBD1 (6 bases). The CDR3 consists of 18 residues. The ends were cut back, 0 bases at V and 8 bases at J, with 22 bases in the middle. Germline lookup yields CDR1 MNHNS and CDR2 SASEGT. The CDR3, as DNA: TGTGCCAGCAGTGAAGCGACGGACAGCCTAGGGTTCGGGGAAAAACTGTTTTTT. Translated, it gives CASSEATDSLGFGEKLFF.

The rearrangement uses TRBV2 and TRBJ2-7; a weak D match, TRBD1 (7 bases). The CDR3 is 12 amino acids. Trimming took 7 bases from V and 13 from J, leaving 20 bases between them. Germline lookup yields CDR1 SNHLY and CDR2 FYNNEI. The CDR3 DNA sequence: TGTGCCAGCAAAATTCAGGGGGGTGCCCTTTACTTC. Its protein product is CASKIQGGALYF.

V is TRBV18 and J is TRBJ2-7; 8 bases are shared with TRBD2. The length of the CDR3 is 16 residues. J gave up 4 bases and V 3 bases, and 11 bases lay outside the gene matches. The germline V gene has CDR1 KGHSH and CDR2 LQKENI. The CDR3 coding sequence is TGTGCCAGCTCACCGGGAGAGGTAGCGGGGATATACGAGCAGTACTTC. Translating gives CASSPGEVAGIYEQYF. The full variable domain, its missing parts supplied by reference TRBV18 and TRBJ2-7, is NAGVMQNPRHLVRRRGQEARLRCSPMKGHSHVYWYRQLPEEGLKFMVYLQKENIIDESGMPKERFSAEFPKEGPSILRIQQVVRGDSAAYFCASSPGEVAGIYEQYFGPGTRLTVT.

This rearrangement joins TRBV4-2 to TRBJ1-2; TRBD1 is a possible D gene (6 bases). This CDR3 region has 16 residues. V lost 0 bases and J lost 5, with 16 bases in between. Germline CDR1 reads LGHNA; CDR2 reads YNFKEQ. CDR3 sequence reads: CASSQDFSGANYGYTF. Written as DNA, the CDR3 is TGTGCCAGCAGCCAAGACTTTTCGGGGGCCAATTATGGCTACACCTTC.

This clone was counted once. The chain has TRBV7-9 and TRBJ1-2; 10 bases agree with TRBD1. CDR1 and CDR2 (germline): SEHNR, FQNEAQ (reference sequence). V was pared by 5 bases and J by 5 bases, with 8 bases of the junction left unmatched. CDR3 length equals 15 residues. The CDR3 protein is CASSALDRGSYGYTF. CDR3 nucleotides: TGTGCCAGCAGCGCCCTGGACAGGGGGTCATATGGCTACACCTTC.

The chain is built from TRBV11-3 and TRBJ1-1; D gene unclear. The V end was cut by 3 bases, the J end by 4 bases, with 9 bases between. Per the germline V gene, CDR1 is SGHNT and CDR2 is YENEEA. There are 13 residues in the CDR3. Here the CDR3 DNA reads TGTGCCAGCAGCTTCACAGCGTCCACTGAAGCTTTCTTT. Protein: CASSFTASTEAFF.